This T cell receptor beta chain comes out of a study of cytomegalovirus exposure and HLA in healthy donors. Findings and caveats of the study: Immune exposure data for these donors was limited to CMV serostatus. Prediction of most subjects' HLA-A and HLA-B alleles by TCR beta sequences was reportedly accurate. An analysis that was carried out later associated some 17,000 TCR beta sequences with HLA alleles at 0.05 false discovery rate. Segments of the TCR beta V type were, in most cases, productive about 87% or about 30% of the time in an earlier analysis.

V lost 0 bases, J lost 10 bases, and 9 bases lay in between. The CDR3 has 12 amino acids. Germline-derived CDR1 and CDR2 are SGHDN and FVKESK. With 60 Vbeta and 13 Jbeta primers, the PCR was carried out. Profiling relied on immunoSEQ multiplex PCR, and the TCRdb table lists in-frame clones only, not all of them. The sample holds 150,000 to 190,000 clones, roughly 80% seen once. This clone was detected only a few times. As yet, its antigen is unknown. The clonotype was recovered from a man aged 18 to 29 in good health and CMV-seronegative. The chain couples TRBV14 to TRBJ1-1; D might be TRBD1 (6 bases). The sequenced sample was PBMCs. The CDR3 nucleotides read TGTGCCAGCAGCCAAGAAACAGGGAGAGCTTTCTTT. Translated: CASSQETGRAFF.